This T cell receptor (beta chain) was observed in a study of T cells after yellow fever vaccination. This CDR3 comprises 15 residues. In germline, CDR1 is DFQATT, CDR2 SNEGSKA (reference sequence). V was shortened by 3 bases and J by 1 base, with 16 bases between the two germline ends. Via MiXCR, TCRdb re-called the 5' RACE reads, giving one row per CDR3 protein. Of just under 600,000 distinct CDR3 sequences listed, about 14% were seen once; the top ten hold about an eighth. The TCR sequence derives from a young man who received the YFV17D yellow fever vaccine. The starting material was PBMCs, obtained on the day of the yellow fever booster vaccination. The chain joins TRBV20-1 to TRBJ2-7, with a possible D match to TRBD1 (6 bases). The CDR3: CSARAIQGQSYEQYF. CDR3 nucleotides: TGCAGTGCTAGGGCGATTCAGGGGCAATCCTACGAGCAGTACTTC.